The clone carrying this T cell receptor beta chain was counted only a few times. V gave up 5 bases and J gave up 3 bases, with 16 bases separating them. Germline CDR1 SGHNT, CDR2 YENEEA. This CDR3 region has 16 residues. The data stem from a study of cytomegalovirus exposure and HLA in healthy donors. Both 60 Vbeta primers and 13 Jbeta primers went into the PCR. Assay: immunoSEQ multiplex PCR; the TCRdb copy retains only in-frame clones and omits some. Here the sample spans roughly 150,000 clones, around two thirds being singletons. The TCR comes from a man aged 25-40 years in good health and CMV-seropositive. The sequenced sample consisted of PBMCs. The chain joins TRBV11-3 to TRBJ1-4; D uncertain. The CDR3 region is CASSLSRGWANEKLFF. The CDR3 DNA reads TGTGCCAGCAGCCTCTCCAGAGGGTGGGCTAATGAAAAACTGTTTTTT. Full variable domain (remainder filled in from reference TRBV11-3 and TRBJ1-4): EAGVVQSPRYKIIEKKQPVAFWCNPISGHNTLYWYLQNLGQGPELLIRYENEEAVDDSQLPKDRFSAERLKGVDSTLKIQPAELGDSAVYLCASSLSRGWANEKLFFGSGTQLSVL.